The 27 T cell receptor beta chains listed next were all sequenced from one sample in a study of cytomegalovirus exposure and HLA in healthy donors. PCR employed 60 Vbeta and 13 Jbeta primers. The method was immunoSEQ multiplex PCR; TCRdb's version includes in-frame clones alone and lacks a portion of them. The table records roughly 250,000 clones, 84% of them present only once. What was sequenced was PBMCs. These receptors originate from a woman in her thirties or forties in good health and CMV-seropositive.

The CDR3 nucleotides read TGTGCCAGCAGTCGGGGATTATCTCAGCCCCAGCATTTT. Amino acids: CASSRGLSQPQHF. V and J are TRBV6-5 and TRBJ1-5; D remains unclear. CDR1 and CDR2 (germline): MNHEY, SVGAGI. The germline V and J ends were trimmed by 5 bases and 6 bases, with 11 bases remaining between them. There are 13 residues in the CDR3.

This clone appeared a single time. The CDR3 reads CASSLWVGVPEKLFF. CDR3 nucleotide sequence: TGTGCCAGCAGCTTGTGGGTAGGGGTCCCCGAAAAACTGTTTTTT. The gene calls are TRBV5-6 and TRBJ1-4; weak D call: TRBD1 (5 bases). Germline assignment: CDR1 SGHDT and CDR2 YYEEEE. Deletions cut 1 base from V and 8 bases from J, with 15 bases between. There are 15 residues in the CDR3.

This sequence joins TRBV10-3 and TRBJ2-7, with TRBD1 identical over 8 bases. The V and J ends lost 8 bases and 6 bases, in that order; junction bases with no gene match: 9. The germline V gene encodes CDR1 ENHRY and CDR2 SYGVKD. This CDR3 contains 13 residues. CDR3 DNA: TGTGCCATCCCCGGGACAGGAGTTGGCGAGCAGTACTTC. Amino acids: CAIPGTGVGEQYF.

The V gene is TRBV6-1, the J gene TRBJ1-1, with a weak D call TRBD1 (6 bases). The germline gives CDR1 MNHNS, CDR2 SASEGT. The CDR3 spans 14 residues. The V gene lost 2 bases and the J gene lost 3 bases, with 10 bases spanning the gap. The chain's CDR3 is CASSEIHRDTEAFF. CDR3 nucleotide sequence: TGTGCCAGCAGTGAAATCCACAGGGACACTGAAGCTTTCTTT.

The V call is TRBV25-1, the J call TRBJ2-5, with 9 nucleotides matching TRBD1. Per germline, CDR1 MGHDK and CDR2 SYGVNS. The CDR3 contains 14 residues. J gave up 5 bases and V 7 bases, and 8 bases lay outside the gene matches. CDR3 amino acids: CASTGTGSLETQYF. The CDR3 nucleotides read TGTGCCAGCACCGGGACAGGGTCTTTGGAGACCCAGTACTTC.

The gene calls are TRBV7-6 and TRBJ2-1, with D tentatively TRBD2 (5 bases). Germline assignment: CDR1 SGHVS and CDR2 FNYEAQ. Between the trimmed V and J ends, which lost 1 base and 6 bases, there was a span of 13 bases. This CDR3 has 15 residues. CDR3 sequence: CASSLVGASLNEQFF. The CDR3 region has the DNA TGTGCCAGCAGCTTAGTAGGCGCTAGCCTCAATGAGCAGTTCTTC.

The chain recombines TRBV10-3 with TRBJ1-1; no clear D. V lost 6 bases and J lost 2, with 13 bases in between. CDR1 and CDR2 (germline): ENHRY, SYGVKD. The CDR3 extends over 14 amino acids. The CDR3 is CAIRTDLLNTEAFF. The CDR3 coding sequence is TGTGCCATCAGAACAGACCTCCTCAACACTGAAGCTTTCTTT.

The J gene is TRBJ2-7, the V gene TRBV2; D not resolved. Germline CDR1 reads SNHLY; CDR2 reads FYNNEI. This CDR3 spans 15 amino acids. Between the trimmed V and J ends, which lost 6 bases and 3 bases, there was a span of 18 bases. In nucleotides, the CDR3 is TGTGCCAGCAGGAGAACTGACACAGCCATCTACGAGCAGTACTTC. This sequence encodes CASRRTDTAIYEQYF.

The chain couples TRBV5-1 to TRBJ2-5, with 7 nucleotides matching TRBD1. V was pared by 3 bases and J by 5 bases, with 4 bases of the junction left unmatched. Germline assignment: CDR1 SGHRS and CDR2 YFSETQ. This CDR3 contains 13 residues. CDR3 DNA sequence: TGCGCCAGCAGCTCGACAGGGTCCGAGACCCAGTACTTC. It yields the protein CASSSTGSETQYF.

The V gene is TRBV10-3, the J gene TRBJ1-1; D might be TRBD1 (5 bases). The CDR3 is 14 amino acids. The germline V gene encodes CDR1 ENHRY and CDR2 SYGVKD. The germline V and J ends were trimmed by 7 bases and 5 bases, with 17 bases remaining between them. DNA for the CDR3: TGTGCCATCAAATGGGACTCTGGGATAACTGAAGCTTTCTTT. Translated: CAIKWDSGITEAFF.

This rearrangement joins TRBV7-2 to TRBJ2-5; 8 bases map to TRBD1. Germline CDR1 is SGHTA and CDR2 is FQGNSA. The CDR3 has 14 residues. Germline trimming cut 5 bases from V and 4 bases from J; bases unmatched to any gene: 6. The CDR3 DNA reads TGTGCCAGCAGCCCCTGGACAGGGTTAGAGACCCAGTACTTC. Protein product: CASSPWTGLETQYF.

This clone appeared once. V usage is TRBV10-3 and J usage is TRBJ2-3; 10 bases line up with TRBD1. Germline-derived CDR1 and CDR2 are ENHRY and SYGVKD. CDR3 size: 14 residues. The J segment lost 5 bases and the V segment lost 7 bases, leaving 6 bases of the junction unmatched. This CDR3 is CAITGTGAGDTQYF. In DNA, the CDR3 is TGTGCCATCACCGGGACAGGGGCAGGAGATACGCAGTATTTT.

This chain uses TRBV30 with TRBJ2-4, with 7 positions matching TRBD2. CDR3 length: 14 residues. Unmatched junction bases numbered 7, after V lost 0 bases and J lost 8 bases. Germline CDR1 GTSNPN, CDR2 SVGIG (reference sequence). Here the CDR3 reads CAWSVPWGGDIQYF. CDR3 nucleotides: TGTGCCTGGAGTGTCCCCTGGGGGGGGGACATTCAGTACTTC.

This clone has just one count. V usage is TRBV29-1 and J usage is TRBJ1-4, with D hard to call. The CDR3 has 13 amino acids. Germline V gene lookup returns CDR1 SQVTM and CDR2 ANQGSEA. Trimming took off 4 bases at V and 3 bases at J, with 9 bases between the two ends. The CDR3 protein is CSVARQANEKLFF. DNA of the CDR3: TGCAGCGTTGCCAGGCAGGCTAATGAAAAACTGTTTTTT. The full variable domain, with the rest looked up from reference TRBV29-1 and TRBJ1-4, is SAVISQKPSRDICQRGTSLTIQCQVDSQVTMMFWYRQQPGQSLTLIATANQGSEATYESGFVIDKFPISRPNLTFSTLTVSNMSPEDSSIYLCSVARQANEKLFFGSGTQLSVL.

This chain joins TRBV2 and TRBJ2-3, with 7 bases fitting TRBD2. This CDR3 is built from 15 residues. The V segment lost 5 bases and the J segment 6 bases; nucleotides outside the gene matches: 11. Germline-derived CDR1 and CDR2 are SNHLY and FYNNEI. The CDR3: CASSTEGGLPDTQYF. The CDR3 DNA follows: TGTGCCAGCAGTACTGAGGGAGGGCTTCCGGATACGCAGTATTTT.

The chain recombines TRBV11-2 with TRBJ2-5; 8 bases are a match to TRBD2. The V gene end was trimmed by 5 bases and the J gene end by 2 bases; junction bases not matched to a gene: 13. CDR1 and CDR2 from the germline V gene are SGHAT and FQNNGV. The CDR3 totals 17 residues. Written as DNA, the CDR3 is TGTGCCAGCAGCCCGGGGGACGGGAGGGCGGGGCAAGAGACCCAGTACTTC. Translating gives CASSPGDGRAGQETQYF.

The gene calls are TRBV27 and TRBJ1-1; D is undetermined. This CDR3 region has 14 residues. The V and J ends lost 5 bases and 6 bases respectively, with 16 bases between them. From germline, CDR1 is MNHEY and CDR2 SMNVEV (reference sequence). The CDR3 coding sequence is TGTGCCAGCAGTCCGAACCCTACGAGGTCTGAAGCTTTCTTT. This codes for CASSPNPTRSEAFF.

The chain recombines TRBV29-1 with TRBJ2-7; tentative D call: TRBD2 (5 bases). Trimming shortened V by 3 bases and J by 6 bases, and 12 bases separated the two germline ends. CDR3 size: 12 residues. CDR1 is SQVTM, CDR2 ANQGSEA, per germline. CDR3 nucleotide sequence: TGCAGCGTTGAGGGGAGTGTGGGCGAGCAGTACTTC. Translated, it gives CSVEGSVGEQYF.

The genes are TRBV2 and TRBJ1-3, with no clear D. CDR3 length: 14 residues. In germline, CDR1 is SNHLY, CDR2 FYNNEI. V was cut by 4 bases and J by 4 bases, with 11 bases left in between. DNA for the CDR3: TGTGCCAGCAGTGCAAACGGGGTAGGAAACACCATATATTTT. As protein: CASSANGVGNTIYF.

This chain joins TRBV7-2 and TRBJ1-3, with a weak D call TRBD1 (5 bases). V lost 4 bases and J lost 3, with 13 bases in between. CDR1 SGHTA and CDR2 FQGNSA come from the germline V gene. This CDR3 contains 15 residues. The CDR3 DNA reads TGTGCCAGCAGCTCCCTTAAGGGGCATGGAAACACCATATATTTT. It yields the protein CASSSLKGHGNTIYF.

V and J are TRBV7-2 and TRBJ2-7; 9 bases align to TRBD2. J was trimmed by 4 bases and V by 5 bases; bases with no gene match: 9. The CDR3 extends over 15 amino acids. Germline V gene sequence: CDR1 SGHTA, CDR2 FQGNSA. The CDR3 loop is CASSGVAGVDYEQYF. DNA of the CDR3: TGTGCCAGCAGCGGGGTAGCGGGAGTAGATTACGAGCAGTACTTC.

This clone was recorded a few times. The chain is built from TRBV7-9 and TRBJ1-1; 9 positions agree with TRBD1. The CDR3 consists of 13 residues. In germline, CDR1 is SEHNR, CDR2 FQNEAQ (reference sequence). Germline trimming cut 5 bases from V and 6 bases from J; bases unmatched to any gene: 4. DNA of the CDR3: TGTGCCAGCAGCGCCCGACAGGGGGCTGAAGCTTTCTTT. It translates to CASSARQGAEAFF.

This clone was seen only a few times. The sample holds other DNA sequences that translate to the same CDR3. J is TRBJ2-7 and V is TRBV7-8; 8 nucleotides line up with TRBD1. V gave up 0 bases and J gave up 2 bases; unmatched junction bases: 3. CDR1 is SGHVS and CDR2 is FQNEAQ in the germline V gene. The CDR3 runs 15 residues. This chain's CDR3 is CASSLAWTGTYEQYF. Here the CDR3 DNA reads TGTGCCAGCAGCTTAGCATGGACAGGGACCTACGAGCAGTACTTC.

A word on this clone: One end of the junction does not line up with germline, which may come from a read error. The chain links TRBV15 to TRBJ2-6; tentative D call: TRBD1 (5 bases). Germline V gene lookup returns CDR1 LNHNV and CDR2 YYDKDF (reference sequence). The CDR3 sequence is 19 residues long. CDR3 nucleotide sequence: TGTGCCACCAGCAGTTCCCCGCAGGGAACCGCCTCTGGGGCCAACGGCCTGACTTTC. It yields the protein CATSSSPQGTASGANGLTF.

This sequence joins TRBV4-2 and TRBJ2-5, with TRBD2 as a possible D gene (6 bases). The length of the CDR3 is 17 residues. Germline lookup yields CDR1 LGHNA and CDR2 YNFKEQ. Deletions cut 1 base from V and 3 bases from J, with 18 bases between. The CDR3 protein is CASSQVGAGGGEETQYF. The CDR3 coding sequence is TGTGCCAGCAGCCAAGTCGGGGCCGGGGGAGGAGAAGAGACCCAGTACTTC.

Comments on this clone: The sample contains more than one DNA sequence encoding this CDR3. CDR3 sequence (DNA): TGTGCCAGCAGTAGTCCTGGAGGGACTCAGTACTTC. It codes for CASSSPGGTQYF. J is TRBJ2-5 and V is TRBV25-1; a weak D match, TRBD2 (6 bases). There are 12 residues in the CDR3. Germline V gene data show CDR1 as MGHDK and CDR2 as SYGVNS. The germline V and J ends were trimmed by 5 bases and 11 bases, with 15 bases remaining between them. The variable domain in full, completed from reference TRBV25-1 and TRBJ2-5, reads EADIYQTPRYLVIGTGKKITLECSQTMGHDKMYWYQQDPGMELHLIHYSYGVNSTEKGDLSSESTVSRIRTEHFPLTLESARPSHTSQYLCASSSPGGTQYFGPGTRLLVL.

The V and J genes are TRBV9 and TRBJ1-1; 9 positions match TRBD1. V gave up 3 bases and J gave up 3 bases; unmatched junction bases: 3. CDR1 is SGDLS, CDR2 YYNGEE, per germline. The CDR3 covers 14 residues. The CDR3 DNA sequence: TGTGCCAGCAGCGCGGGACAGGGTTACACTGAAGCTTTCTTT. Translating it yields CASSAGQGYTEAFF.